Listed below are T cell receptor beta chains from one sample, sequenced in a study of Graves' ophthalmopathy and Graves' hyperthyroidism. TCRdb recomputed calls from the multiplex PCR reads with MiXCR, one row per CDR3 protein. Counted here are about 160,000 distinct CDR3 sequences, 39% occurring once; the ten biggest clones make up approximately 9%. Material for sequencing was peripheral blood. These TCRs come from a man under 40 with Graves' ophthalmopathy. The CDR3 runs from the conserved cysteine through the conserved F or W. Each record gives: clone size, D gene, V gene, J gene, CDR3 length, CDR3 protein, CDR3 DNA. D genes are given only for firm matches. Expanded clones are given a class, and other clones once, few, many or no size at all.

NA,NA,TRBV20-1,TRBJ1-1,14,CSARYGSRGTEAFF,TGCAGTGCTAGATATGGGTCTAGGGGCACTGAAGCTTTCTTT
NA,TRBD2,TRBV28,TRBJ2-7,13,CASLAGTPYEQYF,TGTGCCAGTCTAGCGGGAACGCCTTACGAGCAGTACTTC
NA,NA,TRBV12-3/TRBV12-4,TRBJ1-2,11,CASRTVYGYTF,TGTGCCAGCAGGACAGTCTATGGCTACACCTTC
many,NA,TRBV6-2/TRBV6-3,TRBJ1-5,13,CASSYIYNQPQHF,TGTGCCAGCAGTTATATCTACAATCAGCCCCAGCATTTT
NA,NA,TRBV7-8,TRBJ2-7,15,CASSLVLISPYEQYF,TGTGCCAGCAGCTTAGTCCTTATTTCGCCCTACGAGCAGTACTTC
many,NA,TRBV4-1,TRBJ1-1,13,CASSTQGLTEAFF,TGCGCCAGCAGCACGCAGGGCCTCACTGAAGCTTTCTTT
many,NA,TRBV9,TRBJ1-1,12,CASSAQGSEAFF,TGTGCCAGCAGCGCCCAGGGTTCTGAAGCTTTCTTT
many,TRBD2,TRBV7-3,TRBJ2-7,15,CASSLWSGSSYEQYF,TGTGCCAGCAGCTTGTGGAGCGGGAGCTCCTACGAGCAGTACTTC
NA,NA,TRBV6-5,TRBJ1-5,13,CASSYSTGQPQHF,TGTGCCAGCAGTTACTCCACCGGACAGCCCCAGCATTTT
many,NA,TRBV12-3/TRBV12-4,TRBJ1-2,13,CASSFRGSYGYTF,TGTGCCAGCAGTTTCCGGGGTTCCTATGGCTACACCTTC
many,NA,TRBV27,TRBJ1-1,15,CASSWGGDSFTEAFF,TGTGCCAGCAGTTGGGGGGGGGACTCCTTCACTGAAGCTTTCTTT
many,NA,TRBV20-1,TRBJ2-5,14,CSAALTGLQETQYF,TGCAGTGCTGCTTTAACTGGCCTCCAAGAGACCCAGTACTTC
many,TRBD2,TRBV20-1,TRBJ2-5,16,CSAGLTSGRAEETQYF,TGCAGTGCTGGACTGACTAGCGGGAGGGCCGAAGAGACCCAGTACTTC
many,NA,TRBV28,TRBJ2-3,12,CASSLNTDTQYF,TGTGCCAGCAGCCTTAACACAGATACGCAGTATTTT
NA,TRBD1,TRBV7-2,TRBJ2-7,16,CASSLAGETGSYEQYF,TGTGCCAGCAGCTTAGCGGGTGAGACAGGGTCCTACGAGCAGTACTTC
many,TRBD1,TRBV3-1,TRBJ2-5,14,CASSQNRGGETQYF,TGTGCCAGCAGCCAGAACAGGGGCGGAGAGACCCAGTACTTC
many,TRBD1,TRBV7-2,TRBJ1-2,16,CASSLQIPDRDGGYTF,TGTGCCAGCAGCTTACAAATCCCGGACAGGGACGGAGGCTACACCTTC
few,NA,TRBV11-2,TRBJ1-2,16,CASSSGDSKILYGYTF,TGTGCCAGCAGCTCCGGTGACAGCAAAATCCTGTATGGCTACACCTTC
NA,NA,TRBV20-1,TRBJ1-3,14,CSARDVGSGNTIYF,TGCAGTGCTAGAGACGTGGGCTCTGGAAACACCATATATTTT
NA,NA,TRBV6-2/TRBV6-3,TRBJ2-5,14,CASSWTGLPETQYF,TGTGCCAGCAGTTGGACTGGACTACCGGAGACCCAGTACTTC
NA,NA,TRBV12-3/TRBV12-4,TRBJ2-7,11,CASSYQDEQYF,TGTGCCAGCAGTTATCAGGACGAGCAGTACTTC
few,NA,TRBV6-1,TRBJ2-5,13,CASSGGSQETQYF,TGTGCCAGCAGTGGGGGTTCTCAAGAGACCCAGTACTTC
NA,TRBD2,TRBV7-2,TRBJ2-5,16,CASSPSGRGAKETQYF,TGTGCCAGCAGCCCTAGCGGGAGGGGGGCGAAGGAGACCCAGTACTTC
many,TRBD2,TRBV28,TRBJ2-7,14,CASRGLAGIYEQYF,TGTGCCAGCCGGGGGCTAGCGGGTATCTACGAGCAGTACTTC
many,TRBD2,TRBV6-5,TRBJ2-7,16,CASSYPRGMGSYEQYF,TGTGCCAGCAGTTACCCGCGGGGGATGGGCTCCTACGAGCAGTACTTC
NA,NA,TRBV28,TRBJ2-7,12,CATRHSSYEQYF,TGTGCCACTCGTCACAGCTCCTACGAGCAGTACTTC